This passage covers 31 T cell receptor beta chains from one sample sequenced in a study of blood T cell repertoires in COVID-19. Libraries were prepared by immunoSEQ multiplex PCR; TCRdb keeps only in-frame clonotypes and omits some of them. The sample has 200,000 or so clones; 81% are singletons. Sequenced material: peripheral blood. The receptor source for this set is a woman of 80 years or more with COVID-19, enrolled during active disease.

V gene TRBV23-1 combines with J gene TRBJ1-6; TRBD1 matches at 10 bases. TRBV23-1 is reported as an ORF; its role is uncertain. The CDR3 has 14 residues. V gave up 3 bases and J gave up 13 bases; unmatched junction bases: 6. CDR3 amino acids: CASSHPGQGCPLHF. Written as DNA, the CDR3 is TGCGCCAGCAGTCACCCGGGACAGGGGTGTCCCCTCCACTTT.

This clone was recorded at least ten times. The sample contains more than one DNA sequence encoding this CDR3. J is TRBJ2-1 and V is TRBV6-2 or TRBV6-3, with 10 bases lining up with TRBD2. The CDR3 length is 13 residues. V shed 4 bases and J 9 bases; nucleotides not matched to a gene: 3. Germline CDR1 is MNHEY and CDR2 is SVGEGT. The CDR3 DNA follows: TGTGCCAGCAGTTTAACTAGCGGGATTGAGCAGTTCTTC. Protein: CASSLTSGIEQFF.

V and J are TRBV7-2 and TRBJ2-7, with a tentative D call TRBD1 (5 bases). This CDR3 spans 14 amino acids. Trimming left V 4 bases short and J 5 bases short, with 15 bases between. The V gene's germline CDR1 is SGHTA and CDR2 FQGNSA. The DNA for the CDR3 is TGTGCCAGCAGCTCCGGCAGGGCCTCAAACGAGCAGTACTTC. Amino acids: CASSSGRASNEQYF.

This clone has at least ten counts. CDR3 in amino acids: CASSVQPTDTEAFF. The CDR3 bases are TGTGCCAGCAGCGTACAGCCTACGGACACTGAAGCTTTCTTT. The chain employs TRBV3-1 (or the pseudogene TRBV3-2) and TRBJ1-1, with no clear D. Trimming stripped 5 bases from V and 3 bases from J, with 13 bases between. The CDR3 totals 14 residues. Per the germline V gene, CDR1 is LGHDT and CDR2 is YNNKEL (reference sequence).

This rearrangement joins TRBV20-1 to TRBJ2-3; 7 nucleotides agree with TRBD1. Germline values: CDR1 DFQATT, CDR2 SNEGSKA (reference sequence). The CDR3 runs to 14 residues. The junction had 7 bases not matched to a gene; V was cut back by 3 bases and J by 4 bases. CDR3 sequence: CSASPDRASDTQYF. The CDR3 DNA reads TGCAGTGCTAGTCCAGACAGGGCATCAGATACGCAGTATTTT.

This clone was recorded a few times. The chain uses TRBV18 and TRBJ2-5, with D possibly being TRBD1 (6 bases). The CDR3 consists of 14 residues. The V gene lost 2 bases and the J gene lost 5 bases, with 12 bases spanning the gap. Germline CDR1 reads KGHSH; CDR2 reads LQKENI. The CDR3 loop is CASSPYGGEETQYF. The CDR3, as DNA: TGTGCCAGCTCACCATATGGGGGCGAGGAGACCCAGTACTTC.

In its sample, this clone was seen a few times. The CDR3: CSVALRSNTEAFF. The CDR3 DNA sequence: TGCAGCGTGGCACTGAGGAGTAACACTGAAGCTTTCTTT. The rearrangement joins TRBV29-1 to TRBJ1-1, with D unresolved. Germline-derived CDR1 and CDR2 are SQVTM and ANQGSEA. The CDR3 is 13 amino acids. V was trimmed by 6 bases and J by 2 bases, leaving 13 bases between them.

The chain has TRBV28 and TRBJ2-6, with D maybe TRBD1 (6 bases). The germline V gene has CDR1 MDHEN and CDR2 SYDVKM. The CDR3 is 15 amino acids. V lost 8 bases to trimming and J lost 1 base, with 12 bases between them. The DNA for the CDR3 is TGTGCCAGCCGGGATAGGGGGTCTGGGGCCAACGTCCTGACTTTC. This encodes CASRDRGSGANVLTF.

This clone was seen only once. The chain uses TRBV6-2 or TRBV6-3 and TRBJ2-7, with 10 bases that match TRBD1. CDR3 length equals 15 residues. Unmatched junction bases numbered 5, after V lost 4 bases and J lost 2 bases. The germline gives CDR1 MNHEY, CDR2 SVGEGT. The CDR3 is CASSSRDRGAYEQYF. The CDR3 DNA reads as TGTGCCAGCAGTTCCCGGGACAGGGGTGCCTACGAGCAGTACTTC.

This chain links TRBV12-5 with TRBJ2-1, with 8 bases lining up with TRBD2. The CDR3 extends over 15 amino acids. The V gene end was trimmed by 5 bases and the J gene end by 8 bases; junction bases not matched to a gene: 11. Germline V gene data show CDR1 as LGHNT and CDR2 as FRNRAP. The CDR3 spells CASGRGGSPLDEQFF. CDR3 nucleotide sequence: TGTGCTAGTGGTCGCGGGGGGAGCCCTCTCGATGAGCAGTTCTTC.

The J gene is TRBJ1-1, the V gene TRBV29-1; tentatively, D is TRBD1 (6 bases). V lost 5 bases, J lost 4 bases, and 11 bases lay in between. Germline assignment: CDR1 SQVTM and CDR2 ANQGSEA. This CDR3 region has 12 residues. CDR3 nucleotides: TGCAGCGTTATAATAGGGGGCACTGAAGCTTTCTTT. This codes for CSVIIGGTEAFF. The full variable domain, its missing parts supplied by reference TRBV29-1 and TRBJ1-1, is SAVISQKPSRDICQRGTSLTIQCQVDSQVTMMFWYRQQPGQSLTLIATANQGSEATYESGFVIDKFPISRPNLTFSTLTVSNMSPEDSSIYLCSVIIGGTEAFFGQGTRLTVV.

The chain links TRBV20-1 to TRBJ1-2, with D tentatively TRBD1 (6 bases). Germline CDR1 reads DFQATT; CDR2 reads SNEGSKA (reference sequence). The V gene lost 5 bases and the J gene lost 8 bases, with 9 bases spanning the gap. CDR3 length: 10 amino acids. In DNA form, the CDR3 reads TGCAGTGCTCAAACAGGGGGCTACACCTTC. Its translation is CSAQTGGYTF.

This clone occurred once. The chain combines TRBV3-1 (or the pseudogene TRBV3-2) with TRBJ2-7; 11 bases line up with TRBD2. Per the germline V gene, CDR1 is LGHDT and CDR2 is YNNKEL (reference sequence). The J segment lost 3 bases and the V segment lost 6 bases, leaving 7 bases of the junction unmatched. The CDR3 has 15 residues. CDR3 sequence: CASSTSGGDFYEQYF. The CDR3 DNA reads as TGTGCCAGCAGTACTAGCGGGGGAGATTTCTACGAGCAGTACTTC.

This chain links TRBV5-6 with TRBJ2-7; possible D gene TRBD2, 7 bases. Trimming shortened V by 1 base and J by 2 bases, and 13 bases separated the two germline ends. The V gene's germline CDR1 is SGHDT and CDR2 YYEEEE. The CDR3 length is 15 residues. CDR3: CASSLTAGAPYEQYF. CDR3 in DNA: TGTGCCAGCAGCTTGACTGCGGGGGCTCCCTACGAGCAGTACTTC.

The gene calls are TRBV19 and TRBJ1-4; 7 nucleotides match TRBD1. Germline assignment: CDR1 LNHDA and CDR2 SQIVND (reference sequence). The CDR3 is made up of 15 amino acids. V was pared by 6 bases and J by 2 bases, with 6 bases of the junction left unmatched. DNA of the CDR3: TGTGCCAGTAGCGCTCACAGGGGCACTAATGAAAAACTGTTTTTT. Its protein product is CASSAHRGTNEKLFF.

This clone was seen a few times. The chain carries TRBV28 and TRBJ2-7, with D possibly TRBD2 on 6 matching bases. Germline loops: CDR1 MDHEN, CDR2 SYDVKM. The CDR3 loop spans 16 amino acids. V was cut by 4 bases and J by 1 base, with 17 bases left in between. CDR3 protein: CASSSGREIRSYEQYF. In DNA, the CDR3 is TGTGCCAGCAGTTCCGGACGGGAGATCAGATCCTACGAGCAGTACTTC.

The V gene is TRBV4-3, the J gene TRBJ1-1, with unresolved D. The CDR3 consists of 13 residues. V was cut by 4 bases and J by 1 base, with 7 bases left in between. Germline-derived CDR1 and CDR2 are LGHNA and YSLEER. The CDR3 DNA reads TGCGCCAGCAGCCGTCACGGGAACACTGAAGCTTTCTTT. Protein product: CASSRHGNTEAFF.

The chain recombines TRBV5-1 with TRBJ2-7, with 8 bases fitting TRBD1. This CDR3 region has 15 residues. V shed 0 bases, J shed 2 bases, and the junction held 4 bases outside the gene matches. Germline assignment: CDR1 SGHRS and CDR2 YFSETQ. Here the CDR3 reads CASSLEGTGTYEQYF. The CDR3 DNA reads as TGCGCCAGCAGCTTGGAGGGGACAGGCACCTACGAGCAGTACTTC.

This chain joins TRBV28 and TRBJ1-1; perhaps TRBD1 as D (5 bases). V was cut by 5 bases and J by 6 bases, with 16 bases left in between. Germline-derived CDR1 and CDR2 are MDHEN and SYDVKM. CDR3 length: 14 residues. The CDR3 region has the DNA TGTGCCAGCAGTACCCCCGGGGGGTCGGCTGAAGCTTTCTTT. It codes for CASSTPGGSAEAFF.

CDR3 amino acids: CAISESGQGAPEQYF. The CDR3 nucleotides read TGTGCCATCAGTGAGTCAGGGCAGGGGGCGCCTGAGCAGTACTTC. The J gene is TRBJ2-7, the V gene TRBV10-3, with TRBD1 matching over 8 bases. The CDR3 is 15 residues long. CDR1 and CDR2 (germline): ENHRY, SYGVKD. J gave up 7 bases and V 0 bases, and 8 bases lay outside the gene matches.

As for this clone: At one end, the junction sequence differs from germline, possibly due to a read error. This rearrangement joins TRBV28 to TRBJ1-2; TRBD1 matches at 7 bases. CDR3 length: 12 amino acids. Germline CDR1 is MDHEN and CDR2 is SYDVKM. CDR3 loop: CASSFGTDHLGF. The CDR3 DNA reads as TGTGCCAGCAGTTTCGGGACAGACCATCTCGGCTTC.

Here the CDR3 DNA reads TGTGCCAGCTCACCACCATCGGGACAGGGCGTAGACAAGTTCTTC. Its translation is CASSPPSGQGVDKFF. This chain joins TRBV18 and TRBJ2-1, with 9 nucleotides matching TRBD1. Looked up from germline, CDR1 is KGHSH and CDR2 is LQKENI. The J segment lost 14 bases and the V segment lost 0 bases, leaving 11 bases of the junction unmatched. The length of the CDR3 is 15 residues.

This clone was counted once. The chain has TRBV6-6 and TRBJ2-2, with 12 bases lining up with TRBD2. Trimming took 4 bases from V and 7 from J; bases not matched to a gene: 7. The CDR3 totals 16 residues. The V gene's germline CDR1 is MNHNY and CDR2 SVGAGI (reference sequence). The CDR3 DNA follows: TGTGCCAGCAGTTGGACTAGCGGGATGAGACACGGGGAGCTGTTTTTT. As protein: CASSWTSGMRHGELFF.

CDR3: CASSSSGTRGFDSPLHF. The CDR3 region has the DNA TGTGCCAGCAGCTCTTCCGGGACCCGGGGGTTTGATTCACCCCTCCACTTT. The chain employs TRBV7-9 and TRBJ1-6; tentative D call: TRBD1 (5 bases). Trimming took off 4 bases at V and 8 bases at J, with 21 bases between the two ends. The CDR3 totals 17 residues. The germline V gene encodes CDR1 SEHNR and CDR2 FQNEAQ (reference sequence).

The rearrangement links TRBV9 to TRBJ1-2, with TRBD1 matching 8 bases. CDR1 SGDLS and CDR2 YYNGEE come from the germline V gene. Germline trimming cut 4 bases from V and 4 bases from J; bases unmatched to any gene: 9. The CDR3 is made up of 15 amino acids. Here the CDR3 DNA reads TGTGCCAGCAGCCCGACCGGGACAGGCCTCTATGGCTACACCTTC. Its protein product is CASSPTGTGLYGYTF.

The chain carries TRBV5-5 and TRBJ2-1, with TRBD1 matching 9 bases. V was pared by 2 bases and J by 0 bases, with 6 bases of the junction left unmatched. The germline V gene has CDR1 SGHKS and CDR2 YYEKEE (reference sequence). CDR3 length equals 17 residues. In nucleotides, the CDR3 is TGTGCCAGCAGCTTTACGGGACAGGGCGTCTCCTACAATGAGCAGTTCTTC. This gives the protein CASSFTGQGVSYNEQFF.

The chain employs TRBV3-1 (or the pseudogene TRBV3-2) and TRBJ1-1; no definite D call. The CDR3 extends over 13 amino acids. V was pared by 3 bases and J by 7 bases, with 12 bases between. Germline CDR1 LGHDT, CDR2 YNNKEL (reference sequence). CDR3 region: CASSQAQTLEAFF. The CDR3 bases are TGTGCCAGCAGCCAGGCCCAGACACTTGAAGCTTTCTTT.

The chain links TRBV7-2 to TRBJ1-6, with 8 positions matching TRBD1. This CDR3 is built from 15 residues. Germline CDR1 is SGHTA and CDR2 is FQGNSA. After removal of 5 bases from V and 5 bases from J, the junction contained 5 bases not matched to a gene. The DNA of the CDR3 is TGTGCCAGCAGCCCACAGGACAGGGATAATTCACCCCTCCACTTT. This gives the protein CASSPQDRDNSPLHF. Variable domain in full (rest from reference TRBV7-2 and TRBJ1-6): GAGVSQSPSNKVTEKGKDVELRCDPISGHTALYWYRQSLGQGLEFLIYFQGNSAPDKSGLPSDRFSAERTGGSVSTLTIQRTQQEDSAVYLCASSPQDRDNSPLHFGNGTRLTVT.

This clone was counted a few times. The chain has TRBV5-6 and TRBJ1-6; D is perhaps TRBD1 (6 bases). The CDR3 loop spans 16 amino acids. V was cut by 4 bases and J by 9 bases, with 20 bases left in between. CDR1 and CDR2 (germline): SGHDT, YYEEEE. The CDR3: CASSARAGDPISPLHF. The CDR3 DNA reads as TGTGCCAGCAGCGCCAGGGCAGGGGATCCAATTTCACCCCTCCACTTT.

The chain links TRBV6-5 to TRBJ1-5, with TRBD1 matching over 7 bases. The junction had 5 bases not matched to a gene; V was cut back by 6 bases and J by 0 bases. Germline V gene sequence: CDR1 MNHEY, CDR2 SVGAGI. This CDR3 comprises 15 residues. The chain's CDR3 is CASSHRGGSNQPQHF. CDR3 in DNA: TGTGCCAGCAGCCACAGGGGAGGTAGCAATCAGCCCCAGCATTTT.

The V gene is TRBV6-2 or TRBV6-3, the J gene TRBJ2-4; TRBD2 matches 14 bases. The V and J ends lost 2 bases and 3 bases, in that order; junction bases with no gene match: 6. The length of the CDR3 is 18 residues. Germline V gives CDR1 MNHEY, CDR2 SVGEGT. CDR3 protein: CASSYPGLAGVGKNIQYF. The DNA of the CDR3 is TGTGCCAGCAGTTACCCGGGACTAGCGGGAGTCGGCAAAAACATTCAGTACTTC.